The next 17 T cell receptor beta chains were all read from a single sample in a study of blood T cells in healthy people across ages (dated by TCRdb to between 2014 and 2017). Receptor libraries were prepared by 5' RACE. The run used an Illumina HiSeq 2500. A second PCR of roughly 6 to 12 cycles was run with a J-beta primer mix and a sample-barcoded 5' primer. TCRdb reprocessed the public reads (quality trimming at Q25 with fastp, clone calling with MiXCR) and kept in-frame beta chains. Every distinct CDR3 protein forms one entry, paired with its most common genes and DNA. The sample profile shows about 1.5 million distinct CDR3 sequences; 35% to 45% of them were found once. The top ten hold 7.9% of the sample. Specimen: blood. These receptor sequences come from a woman aged 18-29 years in good health.

This sequence joins TRBV27 and TRBJ2-4; D unclear. The end of the DNA fits TRBJ2-7 better, so the J call may be wrong. CDR3 size: 15 residues. The germline V gene encodes CDR1 MNHEY and CDR2 SMNVEV (reference sequence). CDR3 region: CASSLLATYSYEQYF. CDR3 coding DNA: TGTGCCAGCAGTTTATTGGCTACTTACTCCTACGAGCAGTACTTC.

A few counts support this clonotype. The CDR3 DNA is TGCGCCAGCAGCTTGGATCCGGGACGGCTCTACAATGAGCAGTTCTTC. It codes for CASSLDPGRLYNEQFF. The chain joins TRBV5-1 to TRBJ2-1; D assignment may be TRBD1 or TRBD2 (5 bases each). Germline CDR1 reads SGHRS; CDR2 reads YFSETQ. The CDR3 runs to 16 residues. V was trimmed by 0 bases and J by 3 bases, leaving 13 bases between them.

The V gene is TRBV19, the J gene TRBJ2-7, with TRBD2 matching 14 bases. This CDR3 has 16 amino acids. The germline V gene has CDR1 LNHDA and CDR2 SQIVND (reference sequence). V shed 9 bases, J shed 2 bases, and the junction held 9 bases outside the gene matches. The CDR3: CASSGETSGGAYEQYF. The CDR3 DNA reads TGTGCCAGCTCGGGGGAGACTAGCGGGGGGGCCTACGAGCAGTACTTC.

The rearrangement joins TRBV6-1 to TRBJ2-7; D remains unclear. This CDR3 comprises 14 residues. The germline gives CDR1 MNHNS, CDR2 SASEGT. V was clipped by 6 bases and J by 1 base, with 13 bases between them. The CDR3 DNA reads as TGTGCCAGCAGCGAGGCAGACCGATCCTACGAGCAGTACTTC. Encoded protein: CASSEADRSYEQYF.

A note on this clonotype: This could be a read error, since a much larger clone is one nucleotide away. The chain links TRBV4-1 to TRBJ2-4; weak D call: TRBD1 (6 bases). This CDR3 spans 15 amino acids. CDR1 MGHRA and CDR2 YSYEKL come from the germline V gene. Trimming pared 0 bases from V and 13 bases from J, leaving 19 bases between. The CDR3 here is CASSQEGQGNYKQYF. For the CDR3, the DNA is TGCGCCAGCAGCCAAGAGGGACAAGGAAACTACAAGCAGTACTTC.

V usage is TRBV20-1 and J usage is TRBJ2-3; D is ambiguous. The CDR3 has 15 amino acids. Trimming shortened V by 0 bases and J by 2 bases, and 12 bases separated the two germline ends. CDR1 is DFQATT, CDR2 SNEGSKA, per germline (reference sequence). The CDR3 DNA sequence: TGCAGTGCTAGAGATCCGGATGGGAACACAGATACGCAGTATTTT. This gives the protein CSARDPDGNTDTQYF.

This clonotype appeared a few times. The chain recombines TRBV6-6 with TRBJ2-1, with 10 positions matching TRBD2. After removal of 8 bases from V and 4 bases from J, the junction contained 5 bases not matched to a gene. Germline assignment: CDR1 MNHNY and CDR2 SVGAGI (reference sequence). This CDR3 region has 14 residues. The CDR3 DNA is TGTGCCAGCGGTGGACTAGCGGAATACAATGAGCAGTTCTTC. Encoded protein: CASGGLAEYNEQFF.

The J gene is TRBJ2-7, the V gene TRBV10-3; TRBD1 agrees at 11 bases. Germline trimming cut 6 bases from V and 7 bases from J; bases unmatched to any gene: 8. The germline V gene encodes CDR1 ENHRY and CDR2 SYGVKD. The CDR3 covers 14 residues. The CDR3 bases are TGTGCCATCAGCCCGGGACAGGGGGTCCATGAGCAGTACTTC. This gives the protein CAISPGQGVHEQYF.

CDR3 sequence reads: CSAEPQGRVTLHF. CDR3 sequence (DNA): TGCAGTGCTGAACCACAGGGGCGGGTCACCCTCCACTTT. This chain joins TRBV20-1 and TRBJ1-6; 7 bases fit TRBD1. Losses at the gene ends were 5 bases for V and 14 bases for J; bases not matched to a gene: 12. Germline lookup yields CDR1 DFQATT and CDR2 SNEGSKA (reference sequence). This CDR3 has 13 amino acids.

This clonotype appeared many times. This chain connects TRBV12-3 or TRBV12-4 to TRBJ1-1, with a possible D match to TRBD1 (5 bases). V lost 5 bases and J lost 5, with 15 bases in between. The CDR3 consists of 14 residues. CDR3 region: CASSLGGAGTEAFF. Here the CDR3 DNA reads TGTGCCAGCAGTCTGGGCGGGGCAGGGACTGAAGCTTTCTTT.

This clonotype was counted a few times. The chain couples TRBV28 to TRBJ2-5; D gene uncertain. Germline CDR1 MDHEN, CDR2 SYDVKM. The CDR3 covers 12 residues. The CDR3 spells CGPPTGQETQYF. The CDR3 region has the DNA TGTGGCCCCCCAACGGGCCAAGAGACCCAGTACTTC. Drawing the rest from reference TRBV28 and TRBJ2-5, the complete variable domain is DVKVTQSSRYLVKRTGEKVFLECVQDMDHENMFWYRQDPGLGLRLIYFSYDVKMKEKGDIPEGYSVSREKKERFSLILESASTNQTSMYLCGPPTGQETQYFGPGTRLLVL.

This clonotype was seen a few times. The chain combines TRBV2 with TRBJ2-7; D may be TRBD1 (5 bases). Trimming stripped 3 bases from V and 1 base from J, with 13 bases between. Germline V CDR1 and CDR2: SNHLY, FYNNEI. The CDR3 is 15 residues long. The CDR3: CASSDVTAGSYEQYF. DNA of the CDR3: TGTGCCAGCAGTGATGTCACCGCAGGGTCCTACGAGCAGTACTTC.

V gene TRBV5-1 combines with J gene TRBJ2-5; perhaps D is TRBD1 or TRBD2 (5 bases each). Germline V gene sequence: CDR1 SGHRS, CDR2 YFSETQ. The V end lost 4 bases, the J end lost 3 bases, and 13 bases lay between the germline ends. The CDR3 sequence is 14 residues long. The CDR3 bases are TGCGCCAGCAGCCCCGAAGGGACGAAAGAGACCCAGTACTTC. This gives the protein CASSPEGTKETQYF.

The chain recombines TRBV7-2 with TRBJ2-7; D not resolved. From germline, CDR1 is SGHTA and CDR2 FQGNSA. The ends were cut back, 5 bases at V and 0 bases at J, with 14 bases in the middle. There are 15 residues in the CDR3. CDR3 in DNA: TGTGCCAGCAGCCTGATGGGCCCGAGCTCCTACGAGCAGTACTTC. Translated: CASSLMGPSSYEQYF.

V and J are TRBV12-3 or TRBV12-4 and TRBJ2-7, with a weak D call TRBD2 (6 bases). Trimming took off 8 bases at V and 2 bases at J, with 19 bases between the two ends. This CDR3 contains 15 residues. CDR3 sequence: CASGQRAGRPYEQYF. CDR3 bases: TGTGCCAGCGGCCAAAGGGCGGGACGGCCCTACGAGCAGTACTTC.

This clonotype was found a few times. V gene TRBV7-2 combines with J gene TRBJ2-7; 12 bases line up with TRBD2. The DNA end is a closer match to TRBJ2-5, so the J assignment may be wrong. The length of the CDR3 is 17 residues. Per the germline V gene, CDR1 is SGHTA and CDR2 is FQGNSA. The CDR3 DNA sequence: TGTGCCAGCAGCCTAGAGATGACTAGCGGGAGTGTAGAGACCCAGTACTTC. It translates to CASSLEMTSGSVETQYF.

The V and J genes are TRBV21-1 and TRBJ1-6. TRBV21-1 is annotated as a pseudogene. CDR3 size: 14 residues. The CDR3, as DNA: TGTGCTAGCAAGGGTCCGGGACTTCCTTTCCCCCTCCACTTT. Translating gives CASKGPGLPFPLHF.